One T cell receptor beta chain is described in this entry. Measured with immunoSEQ multiplex PCR; TCRdb has only the in-frame clones, and not every one. This table has tens of thousands of clones, about 89% appearing once. Looked up from germline, CDR1 is MNHEY and CDR2 is SMNVEV (reference sequence). There are 15 residues in the CDR3. Trimming removed 5 bases from V and 0 bases from J, with 13 bases in between. The data originate from a study of T cell changes during pregnancy in multiple sclerosis. The sequencing used CD4+ T cells from peripheral blood mononuclear cells, collected in the first trimester of pregnancy. The clonotype originates from a female donor with multiple sclerosis, enrolled in a pregnancy study. This chain connects TRBV27 to TRBJ1-2, with a tentative D call TRBD1 (5 bases). The CDR3 reads CASSTYKTANYGYTF. CDR3 DNA sequence: TGTGCCAGCAGTACATACAAGACAGCTAACTATGGCTACACCTTC.